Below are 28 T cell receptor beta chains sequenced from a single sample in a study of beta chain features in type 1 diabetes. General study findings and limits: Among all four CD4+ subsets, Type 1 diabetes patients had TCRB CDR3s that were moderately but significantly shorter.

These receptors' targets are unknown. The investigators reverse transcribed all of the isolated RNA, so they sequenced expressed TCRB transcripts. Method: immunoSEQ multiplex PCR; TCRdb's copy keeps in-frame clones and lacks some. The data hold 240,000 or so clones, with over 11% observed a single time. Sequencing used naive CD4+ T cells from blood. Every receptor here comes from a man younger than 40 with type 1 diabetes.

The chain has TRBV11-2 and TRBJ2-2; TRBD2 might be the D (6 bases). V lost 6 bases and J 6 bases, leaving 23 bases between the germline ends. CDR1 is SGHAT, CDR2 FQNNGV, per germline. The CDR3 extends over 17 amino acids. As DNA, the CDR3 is TGTGCCAGCAGACACCCAGGGACTGGTGTCTCGGCCGGGGAGCTGTTTTTT. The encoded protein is CASRHPGTGVSAGELFF.

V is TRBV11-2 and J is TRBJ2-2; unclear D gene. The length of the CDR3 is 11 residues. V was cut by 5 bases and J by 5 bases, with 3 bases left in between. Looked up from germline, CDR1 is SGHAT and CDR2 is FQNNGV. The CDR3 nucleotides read TGTGCCAGCAGCCAGACCGGGGAGCTGTTTTTT. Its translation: CASSQTGELFF.

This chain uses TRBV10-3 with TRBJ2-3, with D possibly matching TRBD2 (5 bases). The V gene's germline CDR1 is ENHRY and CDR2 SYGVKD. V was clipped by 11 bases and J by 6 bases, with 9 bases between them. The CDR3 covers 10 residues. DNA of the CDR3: TGTGCCGGAGGCGAGGATACGCAGTATTTT. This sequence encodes CAGGEDTQYF.

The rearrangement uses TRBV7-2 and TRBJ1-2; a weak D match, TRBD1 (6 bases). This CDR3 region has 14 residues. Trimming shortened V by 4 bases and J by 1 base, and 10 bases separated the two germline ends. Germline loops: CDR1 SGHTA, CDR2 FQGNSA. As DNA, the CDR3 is TGTGCCAGCAGCTCGGGACACATTAACTATGGCTACACCTTC. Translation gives CASSSGHINYGYTF.

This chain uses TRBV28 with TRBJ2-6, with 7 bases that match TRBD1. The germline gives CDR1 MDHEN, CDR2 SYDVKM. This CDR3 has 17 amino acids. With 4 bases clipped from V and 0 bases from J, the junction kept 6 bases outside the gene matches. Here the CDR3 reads CASSYRQGRSGANVLTF. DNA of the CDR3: TGTGCCAGCAGTTATCGACAGGGCCGCTCTGGGGCCAACGTCCTGACTTTC.

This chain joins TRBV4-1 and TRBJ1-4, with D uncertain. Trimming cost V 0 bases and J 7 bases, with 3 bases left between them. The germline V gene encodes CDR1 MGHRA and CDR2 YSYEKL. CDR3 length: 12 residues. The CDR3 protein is CASSQDGEKLFF. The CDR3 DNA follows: TGCGCCAGCAGCCAAGACGGTGAAAAACTGTTTTTT.

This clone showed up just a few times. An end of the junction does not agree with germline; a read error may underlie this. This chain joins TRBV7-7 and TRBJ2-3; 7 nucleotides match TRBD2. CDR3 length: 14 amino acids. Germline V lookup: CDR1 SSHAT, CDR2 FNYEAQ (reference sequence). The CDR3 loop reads CASSLTSRGDTQYF. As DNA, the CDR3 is TGTGCTAGCAGCTTGACTAGCCGCGGGGATACGCAGTATTTT.

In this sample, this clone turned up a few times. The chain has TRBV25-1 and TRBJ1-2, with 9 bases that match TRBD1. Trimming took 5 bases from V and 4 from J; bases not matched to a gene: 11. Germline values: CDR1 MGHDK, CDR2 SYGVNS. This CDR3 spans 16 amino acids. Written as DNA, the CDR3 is TGTGCCAGCAGTCTACCTGGGACAGGGTCTAGCTATGGCTACACCTTC. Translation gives CASSLPGTGSSYGYTF.

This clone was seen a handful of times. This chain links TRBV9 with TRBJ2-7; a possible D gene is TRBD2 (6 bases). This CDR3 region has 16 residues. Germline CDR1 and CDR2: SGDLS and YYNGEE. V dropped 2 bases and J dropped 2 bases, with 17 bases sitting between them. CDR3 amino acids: CASSVDPSAGTYEQYF. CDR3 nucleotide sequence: TGTGCCAGCAGCGTCGACCCTAGCGCTGGTACCTACGAGCAGTACTTC.

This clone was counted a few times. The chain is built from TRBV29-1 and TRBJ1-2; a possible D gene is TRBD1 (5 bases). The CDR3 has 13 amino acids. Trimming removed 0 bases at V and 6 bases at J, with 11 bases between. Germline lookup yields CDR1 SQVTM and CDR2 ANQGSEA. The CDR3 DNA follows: TGCAGCGTTGAAGATGCAGGGTACAATGGCTACACCTTC. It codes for CSVEDAGYNGYTF.

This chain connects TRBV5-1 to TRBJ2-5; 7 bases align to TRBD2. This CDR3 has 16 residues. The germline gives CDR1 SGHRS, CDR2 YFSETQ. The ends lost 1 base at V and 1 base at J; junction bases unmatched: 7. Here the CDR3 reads CASSLSGRGGQETQYF. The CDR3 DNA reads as TGCGCCAGCAGCTTGTCAGGGAGGGGTGGCCAAGAGACCCAGTACTTC.

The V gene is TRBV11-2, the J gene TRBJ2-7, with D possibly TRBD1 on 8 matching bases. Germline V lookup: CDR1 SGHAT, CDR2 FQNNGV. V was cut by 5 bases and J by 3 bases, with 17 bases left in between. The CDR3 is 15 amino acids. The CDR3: CASSRSGTGSYEQYF. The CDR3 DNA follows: TGTGCCAGCAGCCGAAGCGGGACAGGAAGCTACGAGCAGTACTTC.

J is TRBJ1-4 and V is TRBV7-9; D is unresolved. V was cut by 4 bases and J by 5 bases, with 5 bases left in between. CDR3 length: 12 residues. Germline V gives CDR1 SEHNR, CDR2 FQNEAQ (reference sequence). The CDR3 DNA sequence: TGTGCCAGCAGCTCTTCGAATGAAAAACTGTTTTTT. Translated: CASSSSNEKLFF.

For the CDR3, the DNA is TGTGCCAGCAGCAAACAGGGTTTTGTGTCCTACGAGCAGTACTTC. This gives the protein CASSKQGFVSYEQYF. The V call is TRBV21-1, the J call TRBJ2-7; TRBD1, the D gene given by the table, was not confirmed from the DNA. TRBV21-1 is a pseudogene locus. The CDR3 is 15 amino acids.

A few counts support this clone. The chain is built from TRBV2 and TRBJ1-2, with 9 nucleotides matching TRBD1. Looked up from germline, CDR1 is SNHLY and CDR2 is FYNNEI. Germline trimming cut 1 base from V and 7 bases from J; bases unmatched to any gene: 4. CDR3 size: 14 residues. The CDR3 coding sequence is TGTGCCAGCAGTGAAGAAGGACAGGGGTTTGGCTACACCTTC. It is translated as CASSEEGQGFGYTF.

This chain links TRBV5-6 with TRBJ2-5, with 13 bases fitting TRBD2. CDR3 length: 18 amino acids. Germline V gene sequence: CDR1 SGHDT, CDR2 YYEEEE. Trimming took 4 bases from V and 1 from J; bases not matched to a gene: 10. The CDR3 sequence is CASSAKPGLAGLQETQYF. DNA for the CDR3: TGTGCCAGCAGCGCTAAGCCGGGACTAGCGGGACTCCAAGAGACCCAGTACTTC.

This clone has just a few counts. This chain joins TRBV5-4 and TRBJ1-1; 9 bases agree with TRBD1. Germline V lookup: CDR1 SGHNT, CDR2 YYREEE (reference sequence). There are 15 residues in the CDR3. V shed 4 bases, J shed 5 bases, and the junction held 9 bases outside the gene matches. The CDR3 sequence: CASSPPTGGGTEAFF. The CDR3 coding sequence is TGTGCCAGCAGCCCCCCGACAGGGGGAGGTACTGAAGCTTTCTTT. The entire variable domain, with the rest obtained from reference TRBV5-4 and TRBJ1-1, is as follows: ETGVTQSPTHLIKTRGQQVTLRCSSQSGHNTVSWYQQALGQGPQFIFQYYREEENGRGNFPPRFSGLQFPNYSSELNVNALELDDSALYLCASSPPTGGGTEAFFGQGTRLTVV.

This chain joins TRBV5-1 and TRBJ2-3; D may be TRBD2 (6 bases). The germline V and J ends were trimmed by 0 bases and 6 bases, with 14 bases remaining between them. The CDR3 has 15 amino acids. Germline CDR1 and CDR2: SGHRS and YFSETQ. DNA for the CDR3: TGCGCCAGCAGCTTGGGGCGCTCGGGGGACGATACGCAGTATTTT. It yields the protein CASSLGRSGDDTQYF.

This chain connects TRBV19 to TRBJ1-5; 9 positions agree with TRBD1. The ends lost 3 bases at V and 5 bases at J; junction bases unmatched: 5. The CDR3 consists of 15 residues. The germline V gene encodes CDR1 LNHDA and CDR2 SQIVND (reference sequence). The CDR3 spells CASSIGDRVYQPQHF. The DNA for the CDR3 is TGTGCCAGTAGTATCGGGGACAGGGTCTATCAGCCCCAGCATTTT.

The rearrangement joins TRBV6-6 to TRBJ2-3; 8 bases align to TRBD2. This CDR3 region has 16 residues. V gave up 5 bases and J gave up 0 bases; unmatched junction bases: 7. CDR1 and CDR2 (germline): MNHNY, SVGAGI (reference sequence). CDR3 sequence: CASSKPGLGSTDTQYF. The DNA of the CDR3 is TGTGCCAGCAGTAAACCGGGACTAGGAAGCACAGATACGCAGTATTTT.

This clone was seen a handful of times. CDR3 bases: TGTGCCAGCAGTGAGGACAGTGCCGAGACCCAGTACTTC. This translates into CASSEDSAETQYF. The chain links TRBV2 to TRBJ2-5; maybe TRBD1 (6 bases). CDR3 length equals 13 residues. The germline CDR1 and CDR2 sequences are SNHLY and FYNNEI. Trimming took 3 bases from V and 5 from J, leaving 10 bases between them. Complete variable domain (other parts from reference TRBV2 and TRBJ2-5): EPEVTQTPSHQVTQMGQEVILRCVPISNHLYFYWYRQILGQKVEFLVSFYNNEISEKSEIFDDQFSVERPDGSNFTLKIRSTKLEDSAMYFCASSEDSAETQYFGPGTRLLVL.

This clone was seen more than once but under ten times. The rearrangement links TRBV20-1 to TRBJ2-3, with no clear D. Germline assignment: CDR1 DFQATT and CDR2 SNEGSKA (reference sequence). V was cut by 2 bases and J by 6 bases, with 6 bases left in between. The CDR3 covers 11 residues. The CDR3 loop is CSARPLDTQYF. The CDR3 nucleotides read TGCAGTGCTAGACCTCTGGATACGCAGTATTTT.

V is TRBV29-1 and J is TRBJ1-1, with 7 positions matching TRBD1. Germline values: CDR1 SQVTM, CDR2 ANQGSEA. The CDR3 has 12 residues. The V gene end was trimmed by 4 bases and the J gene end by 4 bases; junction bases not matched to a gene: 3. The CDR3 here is CSVGRGSTEAFF. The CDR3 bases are TGCAGCGTTGGCAGGGGGTCCACTGAAGCTTTCTTT.

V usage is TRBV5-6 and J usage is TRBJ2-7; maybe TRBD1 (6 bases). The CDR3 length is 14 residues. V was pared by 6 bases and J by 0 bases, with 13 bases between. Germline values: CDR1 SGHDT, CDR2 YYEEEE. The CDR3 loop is CASTLDSRSYEQYF. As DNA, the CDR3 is TGTGCCAGCACCCTGGACAGTCGCTCCTACGAGCAGTACTTC.

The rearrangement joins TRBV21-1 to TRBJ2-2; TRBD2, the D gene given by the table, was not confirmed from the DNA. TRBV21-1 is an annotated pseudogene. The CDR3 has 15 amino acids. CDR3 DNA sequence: TGTGCCAGCAAGGGCGGGCGCTGGAACACCGGGGAGCTGTTTTTT. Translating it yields CASKGGRWNTGELFF.

This CDR3 reads CASSPQEGETQYF. CDR3 sequence (DNA): TGTGCCAGCTCACCTCAGGAAGGAGAGACCCAGTACTTC. The chain employs TRBV18 and TRBJ2-5; D gene uncertain. Germline CDR1 KGHSH, CDR2 LQKENI. Trimming left V 3 bases short and J 4 bases short, with 9 bases between. The CDR3 length is 13 residues.

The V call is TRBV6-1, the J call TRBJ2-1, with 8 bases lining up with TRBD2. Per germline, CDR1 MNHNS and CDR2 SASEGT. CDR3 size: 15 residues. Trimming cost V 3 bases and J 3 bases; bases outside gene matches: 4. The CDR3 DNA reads TGTGCCAGCAGTGAGGGCGCGGGGGGCTACAATGAGCAGTTCTTC. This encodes CASSEGAGGYNEQFF.

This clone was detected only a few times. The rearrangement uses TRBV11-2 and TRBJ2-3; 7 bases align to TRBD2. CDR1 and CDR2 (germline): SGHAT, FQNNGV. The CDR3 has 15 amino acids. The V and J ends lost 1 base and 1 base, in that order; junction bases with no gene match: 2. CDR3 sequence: CASSLGGGGTDTQYF. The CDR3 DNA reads TGTGCCAGCAGCTTAGGGGGAGGGGGCACAGATACGCAGTATTTT. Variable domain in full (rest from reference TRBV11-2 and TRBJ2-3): EAGVAQSPRYKIIEKRQSVAFWCNPISGHATLYWYQQILGQGPKLLIQFQNNGVVDDSQLPKDRFSAERLKGVDSTLKIQPAKLEDSAVYLCASSLGGGGTDTQYFGPGTRLTVL.